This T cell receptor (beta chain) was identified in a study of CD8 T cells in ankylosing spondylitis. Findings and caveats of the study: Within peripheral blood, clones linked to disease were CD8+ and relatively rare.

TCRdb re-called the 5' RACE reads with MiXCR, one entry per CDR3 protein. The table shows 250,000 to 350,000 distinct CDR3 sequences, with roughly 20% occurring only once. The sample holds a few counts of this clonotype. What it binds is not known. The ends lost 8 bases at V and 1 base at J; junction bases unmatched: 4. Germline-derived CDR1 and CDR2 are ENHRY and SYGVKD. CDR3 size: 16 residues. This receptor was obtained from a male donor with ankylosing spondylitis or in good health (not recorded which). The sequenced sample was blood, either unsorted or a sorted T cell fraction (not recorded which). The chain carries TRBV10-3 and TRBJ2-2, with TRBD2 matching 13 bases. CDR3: CAIRLAGGVNTGELFF. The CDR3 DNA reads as TGTGCCATCCGACTAGCGGGGGGCGTGAACACCGGGGAGCTGTTTTTT.